This is a list of T cell receptor beta chains from one sample in a study of blood T cell repertoires in COVID-19. Profiled with immunoSEQ multiplex PCR; TCRdb holds only in-frame clones, not every one. The sample has roughly 65,000 clones, roughly 85% seen once; the top ten hold roughly two fifths. Material for sequencing was peripheral blood. These receptors all stem from a human donor in a cohort sampled during active COVID-19. CDR3s include the opening cysteine and the closing phenylalanine or tryptophan. Fields, in order: J gene, V gene, CDR3 protein.

j_gene: TRBJ1-1; v_gene: TRBV2; CDR3aa: CASREGARGDEAFF
j_gene: TRBJ2-7; v_gene: TRBV5-1; CDR3aa: CASSSGTGEGREQYF
j_gene: TRBJ2-2; v_gene: TRBV7-9; CDR3aa: CASSGGKAGELFF
j_gene: TRBJ1-1; v_gene: TRBV19; CDR3aa: CASSKIRTGAYTEAFF
j_gene: TRBJ2-1; v_gene: TRBV24-1; CDR3aa: CATSDAGTGINEQFF
j_gene: TRBJ2-1; v_gene: TRBV4-3; CDR3aa: CASSSTGDRNNEQFF
j_gene: TRBJ2-2; v_gene: TRBV25-1; CDR3aa: CASSMGGNTGELFF
j_gene: TRBJ2-1; v_gene: TRBV5-8; CDR3aa: CASSLDGGSYNEQFF
j_gene: TRBJ2-1; v_gene: TRBV9; CDR3aa: CASSGTGLAGNNEQFF
j_gene: TRBJ1-2; v_gene: TRBV6-5; CDR3aa: CASSIPGQGVAGYTF
j_gene: TRBJ2-3; v_gene: TRBV19; CDR3aa: CASSSLRTSTLDTQYF
j_gene: TRBJ1-5; v_gene: TRBV30; CDR3aa: CAWSLRGDYQPQHF
j_gene: TRBJ1-2; v_gene: TRBV9; CDR3aa: CASSENGPTSFAF
j_gene: TRBJ1-6; v_gene: TRBV5-5; CDR3aa: CASSWGQGNNSPLHF
j_gene: TRBJ2-2; v_gene: TRBV4-3; CDR3aa: CASSQGDSSGTGELFF
j_gene: TRBJ1-1; v_gene: TRBV5-1; CDR3aa: CASSLDGMNTEAFF
j_gene: TRBJ1-4; v_gene: TRBV30; CDR3aa: CAWSRPGFRGTNEKLFF
j_gene: TRBJ2-5; v_gene: TRBV5-4; CDR3aa: CASSQQGGQETQYF
j_gene: TRBJ1-1; v_gene: TRBV6-2/TRBV6-3; CDR3aa: CASSYERGAVTEAFF
j_gene: TRBJ2-2; v_gene: TRBV9; CDR3aa: CASSVDHGWAGELFF
j_gene: TRBJ1-2; v_gene: TRBV9; CDR3aa: CASSFRGAGGYTF
j_gene: TRBJ2-1; v_gene: TRBV28; CDR3aa: CASSGSGGAGEQFF
j_gene: TRBJ2-6; v_gene: TRBV5-1; CDR3aa: CASSWTGGPGANVLTF